This TCR beta chain was observed in a study of memory CD4+ T cells and cytomegalovirus serostatus. Study in general: Of the healthy Belgian adults, under 10 were CMV seropositive and 20 to 30 seronegative. Overall study results and limits: CD4+ memory repertoires contained about 40% of the 164 reported CMV TCRbeta sequences.

The sort gate was single viable CD3+CD4+CD8-CD45RO+ cells for memory CD4+ T cells. Serum IgG to CMV pp150, pp28, p38 and p52 defined serostatus. Libraries were prepared by immunoSEQ multiplex PCR; TCRdb keeps only in-frame clonotypes and omits some of them. This table holds some 65,000 clones, around three quarters found once. For this clone: Its specificity is not known.

The specimen sequenced was memory CD4+ T cells from blood. This TCR came from an adult in good health and CMV-seronegative. Some clones in this sample may be carry-over from other donors' samples.

CDR3 sequence: CASSRRLYEQYF. CDR3 DNA: TGTGCCAGCAGCCGCAGGTTATACGAGCAGTACTTC. The gene calls are TRBV6-6 and TRBJ2-7; D remains unclear. In germline, CDR1 is MNHNY, CDR2 SVGAGI (reference sequence). The CDR3 is 12 residues long. Trimming cost V 6 bases and J 4 bases, with 10 bases left between them.